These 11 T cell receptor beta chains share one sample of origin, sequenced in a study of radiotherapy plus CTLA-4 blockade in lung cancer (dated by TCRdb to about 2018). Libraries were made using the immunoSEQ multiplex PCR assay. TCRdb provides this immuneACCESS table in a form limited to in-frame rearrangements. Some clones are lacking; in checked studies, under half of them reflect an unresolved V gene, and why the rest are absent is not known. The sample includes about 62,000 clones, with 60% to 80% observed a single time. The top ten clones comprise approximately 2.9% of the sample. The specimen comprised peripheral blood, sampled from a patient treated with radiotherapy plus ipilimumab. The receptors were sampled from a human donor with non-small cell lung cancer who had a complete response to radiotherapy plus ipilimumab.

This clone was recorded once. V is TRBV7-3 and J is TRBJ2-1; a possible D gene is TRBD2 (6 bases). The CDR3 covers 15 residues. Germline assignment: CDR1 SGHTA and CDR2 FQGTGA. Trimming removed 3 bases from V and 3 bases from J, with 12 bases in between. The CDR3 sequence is CASSLEGLDYNEQFF. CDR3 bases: TGTGCCAGCAGCTTGGAGGGATTGGACTACAATGAGCAGTTCTTC.

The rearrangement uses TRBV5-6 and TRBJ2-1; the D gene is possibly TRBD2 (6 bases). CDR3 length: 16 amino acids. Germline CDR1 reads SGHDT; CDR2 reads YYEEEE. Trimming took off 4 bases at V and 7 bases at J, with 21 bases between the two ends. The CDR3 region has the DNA TGTGCCAGCAGCGGGGCGGGTAGCGGAGCAGGGAATGAGCAGTTCTTC. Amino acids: CASSGAGSGAGNEQFF. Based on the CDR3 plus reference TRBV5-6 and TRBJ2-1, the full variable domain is DAGVTQSPTHLIKTRGQQVTLRCSPKSGHDTVSWYQQALGQGPQFIFQYYEEEERQRGNFPDRFSGHQFPNYSSELNVNALLLGDSALYLCASSGAGSGAGNEQFFGPGTRLTVL.

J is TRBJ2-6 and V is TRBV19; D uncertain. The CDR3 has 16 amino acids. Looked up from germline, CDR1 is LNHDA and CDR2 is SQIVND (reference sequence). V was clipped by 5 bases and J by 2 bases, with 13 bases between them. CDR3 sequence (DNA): TGTGCCAGTAGTCCCGGTTACGATACTGGGGCCAACGTCCTGACTTTC. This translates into CASSPGYDTGANVLTF.

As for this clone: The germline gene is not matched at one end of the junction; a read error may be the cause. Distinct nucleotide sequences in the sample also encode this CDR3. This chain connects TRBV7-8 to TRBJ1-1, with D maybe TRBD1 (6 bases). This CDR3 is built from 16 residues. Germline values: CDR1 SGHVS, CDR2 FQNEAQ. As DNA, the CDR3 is TGTGCCAGCAGCTTAGTGGCAAGGACAGTGAACACTGAAGCTTTCTTC. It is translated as CASSLVARTVNTEAFF.

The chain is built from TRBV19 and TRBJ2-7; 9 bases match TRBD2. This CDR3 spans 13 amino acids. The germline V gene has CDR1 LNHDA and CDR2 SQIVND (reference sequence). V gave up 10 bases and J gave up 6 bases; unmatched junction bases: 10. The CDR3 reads CANRLAALFEQYF. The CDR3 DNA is TGTGCCAACAGACTAGCGGCCCTCTTCGAGCAGTACTTC.

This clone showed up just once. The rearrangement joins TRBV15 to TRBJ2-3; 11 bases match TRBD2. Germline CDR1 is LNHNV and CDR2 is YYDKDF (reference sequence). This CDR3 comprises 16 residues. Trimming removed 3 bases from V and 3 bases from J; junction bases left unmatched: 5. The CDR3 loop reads CATSRGIAGGTDTQYF. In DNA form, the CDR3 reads TGTGCCACCAGCAGGGGGATAGCGGGAGGGACAGATACGCAGTATTTT. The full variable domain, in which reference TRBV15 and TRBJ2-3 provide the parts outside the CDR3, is DAMVIQNPRYQVTQFGKPVTLSCSQTLNHNVMYWYQQKSSQAPKLLFHYYDKDFNNEADTPDNFQSRRPNTSFCFLDIRSPGLGDTAMYLCATSRGIAGGTDTQYFGPGTRLTVL.

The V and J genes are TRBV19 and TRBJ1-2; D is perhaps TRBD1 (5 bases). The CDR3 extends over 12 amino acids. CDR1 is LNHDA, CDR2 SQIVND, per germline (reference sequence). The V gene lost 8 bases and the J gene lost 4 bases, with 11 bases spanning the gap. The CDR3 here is CASGDRIYGYTF. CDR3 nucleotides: TGTGCCAGTGGCGACAGAATCTATGGCTACACCTTC.

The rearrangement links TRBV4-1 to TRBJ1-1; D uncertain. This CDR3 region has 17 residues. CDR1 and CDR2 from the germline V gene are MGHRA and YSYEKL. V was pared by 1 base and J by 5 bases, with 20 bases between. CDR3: CASSQGAADARGTEAFF. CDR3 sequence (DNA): TGCGCCAGCAGCCAAGGAGCTGCAGACGCGCGGGGTACTGAAGCTTTCTTT.

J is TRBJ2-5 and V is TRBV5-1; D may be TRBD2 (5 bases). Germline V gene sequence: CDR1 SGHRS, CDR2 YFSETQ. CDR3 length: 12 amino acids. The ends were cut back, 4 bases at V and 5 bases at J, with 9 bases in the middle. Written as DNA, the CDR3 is TGCGCCAGCAGCGGTGGCGGGGAGACCCAGTACTTC. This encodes CASSGGGETQYF.

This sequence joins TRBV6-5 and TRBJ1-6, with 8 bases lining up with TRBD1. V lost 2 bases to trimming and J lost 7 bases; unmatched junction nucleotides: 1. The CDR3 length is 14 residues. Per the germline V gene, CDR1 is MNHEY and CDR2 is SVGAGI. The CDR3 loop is CASSYRTGNSPLHF. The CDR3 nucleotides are TGTGCCAGCAGTTACAGGACAGGGAATTCACCCCTCCACTTT.

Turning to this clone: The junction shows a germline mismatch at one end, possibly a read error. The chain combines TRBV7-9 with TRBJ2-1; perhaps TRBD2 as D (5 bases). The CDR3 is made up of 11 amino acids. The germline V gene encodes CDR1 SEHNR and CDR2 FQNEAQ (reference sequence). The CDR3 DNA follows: TGCCCACCAGGACTTAACAATGAGCAGTTCTTC. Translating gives CPPGLNNEQFF.